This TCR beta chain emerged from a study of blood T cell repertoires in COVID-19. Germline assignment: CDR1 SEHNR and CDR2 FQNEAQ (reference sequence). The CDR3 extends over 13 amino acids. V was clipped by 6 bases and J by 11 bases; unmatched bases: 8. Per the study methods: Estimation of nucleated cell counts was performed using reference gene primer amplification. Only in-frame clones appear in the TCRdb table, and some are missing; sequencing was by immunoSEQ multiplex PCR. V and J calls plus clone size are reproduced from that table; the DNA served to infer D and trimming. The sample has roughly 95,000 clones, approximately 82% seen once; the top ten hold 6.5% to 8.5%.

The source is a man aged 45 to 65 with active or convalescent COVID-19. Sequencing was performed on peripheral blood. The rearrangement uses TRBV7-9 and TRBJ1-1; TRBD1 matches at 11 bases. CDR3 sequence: CASSSEGQGDAFF. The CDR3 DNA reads TGTGCCAGCAGTTCAGAGGGACAGGGGGACGCTTTCTTT. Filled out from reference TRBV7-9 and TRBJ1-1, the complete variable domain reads DTGVSQNPRHKITKRGQNVTFRCDPISEHNRLYWYRQTLGQGPEFLTYFQNEAQLEKSRLLSDRFSAERPKGSFSTLEIQRTEQGDSAMYLCASSSEGQGDAFFGQGTRLTVV.